What follows are 29 T cell receptor beta chains derived from one specimen sequenced in a study of CD8 T cell repertoires and HIV-1 epitope variants. No antigen has been identified for these receptors. Measured with immunoSEQ multiplex PCR; TCRdb has only the in-frame clones, and not every one. Of under 4,000 clones listed, around 60% are singletons. Sequenced sample: cultured CD8+ T cells derived from PBMCs. Receptors originate from a male donor with HIV.

This clone has just a few counts. The V gene is TRBV6-5, the J gene TRBJ1-1; no definite D call. Per germline, CDR1 MNHEY and CDR2 SVGAGI. Trimming stripped 0 bases from V and 1 base from J, with 9 bases between. The CDR3 runs to 15 residues. CDR3 DNA sequence: TGTGCCAGCAGTTACTCGATCGGAGGGAACACTGAAGCTTTCTTT. Amino acids: CASSYSIGGNTEAFF.

This chain connects TRBV7-9 to TRBJ2-1, with D maybe TRBD2 (7 bases). The germline gives CDR1 SEHNR, CDR2 FQNEAQ (reference sequence). V lost 5 bases to trimming and J lost 9 bases, with 17 bases between them. The CDR3 covers 14 residues. CDR3 bases: TGTGCCAGCAGCCCTCCGGCGGGGGCGGGTGAGCAGTTCTTC. It encodes CASSPPAGAGEQFF.

This clone was seen a handful of times. The V gene is TRBV19, the J gene TRBJ1-6; tentative D call: TRBD1 (6 bases). The CDR3 contains 14 residues. Germline loops: CDR1 LNHDA, CDR2 SQIVND (reference sequence). The V gene lost 5 bases and the J gene lost 9 bases, with 14 bases spanning the gap. CDR3 sequence (DNA): TGTGCCAGTAGTCAAAGGCAGGGGACTTCACCCCTCCACTTT. Residues: CASSQRQGTSPLHF.

V usage is TRBV29-1 and J usage is TRBJ2-3, with D perhaps given as TRBD1 or TRBD2 (5 bases each). CDR1 is SQVTM, CDR2 ANQGSEA, per germline. The germline V and J ends were trimmed by 5 bases and 10 bases, with 16 bases remaining between them. The CDR3 covers 12 residues. Written as DNA, the CDR3 is TGCAGCGTTCAGAGGGGCTCGGAGGCGCAGTATTTT. Translation: CSVQRGSEAQYF.

The rearrangement uses TRBV7-3 and TRBJ2-1; D possibly matches TRBD1 or TRBD2 (5 bases each). The V end was cut by 5 bases, the J end by 4 bases, with 9 bases between. CDR1 and CDR2 (germline): SGHTA, FQGTGA. The CDR3 sequence is 13 residues long. The CDR3 protein is CASSPGQYNEQFF. The CDR3 region has the DNA TGTGCCAGCAGCCCGGGGCAGTACAATGAGCAGTTCTTC.

The V and J genes are TRBV6-1 and TRBJ1-2; the D is unclear. V lost 0 bases and J lost 1, with 3 bases in between. The germline gives CDR1 MNHNS, CDR2 SASEGT. CDR3 length: 13 residues. CDR3 residues: CASSEAVNYGYTF. CDR3 sequence (DNA): TGTGCCAGCAGTGAAGCGGTTAACTATGGCTACACCTTC.

The chain combines TRBV19 with TRBJ2-7; 10 positions match TRBD2. Trimming at V came to 5 bases and at J to 1 base, leaving 17 bases not matched to a gene. Per the germline V gene, CDR1 is LNHDA and CDR2 is SQIVND (reference sequence). The CDR3 is made up of 19 amino acids. As DNA, the CDR3 is TGTGCCAGTAGTCCTCCTAGCGGGGGCCATCTCTTTAATTCCTACGAGCAGTACTTC. This sequence encodes CASSPPSGGHLFNSYEQYF.

The genes are TRBV7-9 and TRBJ2-3; D perhaps matches TRBD2 (6 bases). The CDR3 is made up of 15 amino acids. V lost 5 bases to trimming and J lost 3 bases, with 15 bases between them. Per germline, CDR1 SEHNR and CDR2 FQNEAQ (reference sequence). Here the CDR3 DNA reads TGTGCCAGCAGCGCTCGGGACTCGGCGACAGATACGCAGTATTTT. Residues: CASSARDSATDTQYF.

The genes are TRBV9 and TRBJ2-5, with 9 bases identical to TRBD1. Unmatched junction bases numbered 12, after V lost 4 bases and J lost 2 bases. CDR3 length equals 17 residues. From germline, CDR1 is SGDLS and CDR2 YYNGEE. The CDR3 DNA reads as TGTGCCAGCAGCCCAGGGACTACCGACAGGGGGCAAGAGACCCAGTACTTC. Encoded protein: CASSPGTTDRGQETQYF.

The V gene is TRBV4-3, the J gene TRBJ2-2; a possible D gene is TRBD1 (5 bases). The germline V gene encodes CDR1 LGHNA and CDR2 YSLEER. V lost 3 bases and J lost 2, with 10 bases in between. CDR3 length: 15 residues. This chain's CDR3 is CASSHSDRNTGELFF. Written as DNA, the CDR3 is TGCGCCAGCAGCCACTCCGACAGAAACACCGGGGAGCTGTTTTTT.

The rearrangement uses TRBV12-5 and TRBJ2-1; 9 nucleotides line up with TRBD2. J gave up 10 bases and V 2 bases, and 18 bases lay outside the gene matches. The CDR3 spans 18 residues. The germline gives CDR1 LGHNT, CDR2 FRNRAP. The CDR3: CASGLLIGVAGGPGEQFF. The CDR3 DNA follows: TGTGCTAGTGGTTTGTTGATTGGGGTTGCGGGGGGGCCGGGCGAGCAGTTCTTC.

This clone was picked up a small number of times. The chain recombines TRBV11-2 with TRBJ2-7, with TRBD1 matching over 9 bases. Germline V gives CDR1 SGHAT, CDR2 FQNNGV. V was pared by 5 bases and J by 1 base, with 9 bases of the junction left unmatched. The CDR3 extends over 16 amino acids. The CDR3 sequence: CASSDGQGFGSYEQYF. The DNA for the CDR3 is TGTGCCAGCAGCGACGGACAGGGGTTCGGGTCCTACGAGCAGTACTTC.

The CDR3 nucleotides read TGTGCCAGCAGCTTAGTTATCGGGGAAGTCCCCTACGAGCAGTACTTC. The encoded protein is CASSLVIGEVPYEQYF. J is TRBJ2-7 and V is TRBV7-9, with D perhaps matching TRBD2 (5 bases). This CDR3 region has 16 residues. Trimming shortened V by 1 base and J by 2 bases, and 15 bases separated the two germline ends. CDR1 and CDR2 from the germline V gene are SEHNR and FQNEAQ (reference sequence).

The J gene is TRBJ2-3, the V gene TRBV27, with D possibly being TRBD2 (6 bases). The CDR3 is made up of 15 amino acids. Trimming took 6 bases from V and 4 from J, leaving 17 bases between them. Germline-derived CDR1 and CDR2 are MNHEY and SMNVEV (reference sequence). The DNA for the CDR3 is TGTGCCAGCAGGTTCGGGGCGGGAAGGCCAGATACGCAGTATTTT. This sequence encodes CASRFGAGRPDTQYF.

V usage is TRBV5-4 and J usage is TRBJ1-1; D might be TRBD1 (5 bases). This CDR3 spans 14 amino acids. CDR1 SGHNT and CDR2 YYREEE come from the germline V gene (reference sequence). The germline V and J ends were trimmed by 1 base and 1 base, with 8 bases remaining between them. DNA for the CDR3: TGTGCCAGCAGCTTGCGTGGGGGGAACACTGAAGCTTTCTTT. This gives the protein CASSLRGGNTEAFF.

This chain's CDR3 is CSVRQLAGVGNEQFF. In DNA form, the CDR3 reads TGCAGCGTTCGTCAACTAGCGGGAGTGGGCAATGAGCAGTTCTTC. The chain uses TRBV29-1 and TRBJ2-1; 11 bases match TRBD2. V lost 5 bases to trimming and J lost 6 bases; unmatched junction nucleotides: 9. The CDR3 is 15 amino acids. CDR1 is SQVTM and CDR2 is ANQGSEA in the germline V gene.

The chain joins TRBV4-3 to TRBJ2-5; 8 bases are shared with TRBD2. Trimming cost V 0 bases and J 6 bases; bases outside gene matches: 9. The germline gives CDR1 LGHNA, CDR2 YSLEER. This CDR3 comprises 16 residues. The CDR3 DNA reads TGCGCCAGCAGCCAAGACCTAGCGGGCACCCAGAAGACCCAGTACTTC. This gives the protein CASSQDLAGTQKTQYF.

The chain has TRBV28 and TRBJ2-1; weak D call: TRBD2 (6 bases). The V end lost 2 bases, the J end lost 4 bases, and 9 bases lay between the germline ends. CDR3 length: 14 amino acids. Germline assignment: CDR1 MDHEN and CDR2 SYDVKM. The CDR3 coding sequence is TGTGCCAGCAGTTTAACTAGCTTGTACAATGAGCAGTTCTTC. This encodes CASSLTSLYNEQFF.

This clone was observed a single time. The chain carries TRBV5-1 and TRBJ2-1; 9 positions agree with TRBD2. With 2 bases clipped from V and 3 bases from J, the junction kept 6 bases outside the gene matches. Germline V gene data show CDR1 as SGHRS and CDR2 as YFSETQ. CDR3 length: 16 amino acids. The CDR3 reads CASSFVSGGLYNEQFF. The CDR3 DNA reads TGCGCCAGCAGCTTTGTCAGCGGGGGGCTCTACAATGAGCAGTTCTTC.

This clone came up a few times. This CDR3 reads CSVEGDSNEKLFF. CDR3 bases: TGCAGCGTTGAGGGAGACTCTAATGAAAAACTGTTTTTT. This chain links TRBV29-1 with TRBJ1-4; D unclear. The CDR3 is 13 residues long. V was trimmed by 3 bases and J by 3 bases, leaving 8 bases between them. Germline V lookup: CDR1 SQVTM, CDR2 ANQGSEA.

The rearrangement uses TRBV28 and TRBJ1-2; D gene ambiguous. The CDR3 runs 13 residues. Between the trimmed V and J ends, which lost 1 base and 7 bases, there was a span of 10 bases. Per germline, CDR1 MDHEN and CDR2 SYDVKM. The CDR3 DNA sequence: TGTGCCAGCAGTTTATCCGGCGCCGGTGGCTACACCTTC. This sequence encodes CASSLSGAGGYTF.

The V gene is TRBV29-1, the J gene TRBJ1-1; 7 nucleotides line up with TRBD1. The CDR3 is 16 amino acids. V lost 4 bases to trimming and J lost 5 bases; unmatched junction nucleotides: 16. Germline V gene lookup returns CDR1 SQVTM and CDR2 ANQGSEA. CDR3 sequence (DNA): TGCAGCGTTGCGAGCCAGGAGGGGGCGTTAAGAACTGAAGCTTTCTTT. Its translation: CSVASQEGALRTEAFF.

Only one count was recorded for this clone. The chain couples TRBV6-5 to TRBJ2-2; D possibly matches TRBD1 or TRBD2 (5 bases each). V was shortened by 8 bases and J by 1 base, with 11 bases between the two germline ends. The germline CDR1 and CDR2 sequences are MNHEY and SVGAGI. CDR3 length: 14 amino acids. In nucleotides, the CDR3 is TGTGCCAGCGGGGGTGGGGAGAACACCGGGGAGCTGTTTTTT. This sequence encodes CASGGGENTGELFF.

This clone is large within its sample. CDR3: CASSLDGASEQFF. DNA of the CDR3: TGTGCCAGCAGCTTAGACGGTGCCAGTGAGCAGTTCTTC. This sequence joins TRBV7-2 and TRBJ2-1; no clear D gene. CDR1 SGHTA and CDR2 FQGNSA come from the germline V gene. The CDR3 totals 13 residues. Trimming shortened V by 1 base and J by 9 bases, and 10 bases separated the two germline ends.

This clone was seen a few times. The V gene is TRBV19, the J gene TRBJ1-1, with 11 nucleotides matching TRBD1. The CDR3 extends over 15 amino acids. Germline V gene lookup returns CDR1 LNHDA and CDR2 SQIVND (reference sequence). V shed 6 bases, J shed 5 bases, and the junction held 8 bases outside the gene matches. The CDR3 nucleotides read TGTGCCAGTAGCACAATCGGGACAGGGGGGACTGAAGCTTTCTTT. Protein sequence: CASSTIGTGGTEAFF.

The count of this clone is one. The rearrangement joins TRBV19 to TRBJ2-7; the D gene is possibly TRBD1 (6 bases). The ends were cut back, 5 bases at V and 6 bases at J, with 11 bases in the middle. CDR1 and CDR2 (germline): LNHDA, SQIVND (reference sequence). The CDR3 is 12 residues long. The CDR3 DNA is TGTGCCAGTAGTGCAACAGGGAGCGAGCAGTACTTC. Its protein is CASSATGSEQYF.

The rearrangement uses TRBV28 and TRBJ2-7; D is unresolved. The ends were cut back, 7 bases at V and 0 bases at J, with 13 bases in the middle. This CDR3 spans 14 amino acids. The V gene's germline CDR1 is MDHEN and CDR2 SYDVKM. The CDR3 region is CASTLEESSYEQYF. The CDR3 coding sequence is TGTGCCAGCACCCTCGAGGAGAGCTCCTACGAGCAGTACTTC.

V usage is TRBV15 and J usage is TRBJ2-3, with 9 bases identical to TRBD2. The CDR3 consists of 16 residues. CDR1 is LNHNV and CDR2 is YYDKDF in the germline V gene (reference sequence). The ends lost 5 bases at V and 2 bases at J; junction bases unmatched: 8. The CDR3 DNA follows: TGTGCCACCAGCTCCTCCCTAGCGGGGCTCACAGATACGCAGTATTTT. This translates into CATSSSLAGLTDTQYF.

This chain links TRBV9 with TRBJ2-7, with D possibly being TRBD2 (6 bases). Germline V gene data show CDR1 as SGDLS and CDR2 as YYNGEE. This CDR3 is built from 15 residues. Trimming removed 2 bases at V and 5 bases at J, with 17 bases between. CDR3 nucleotides: TGTGCCAGCAGCGTTGCGGGGAGAGTTTCAGACGAGCAGTACTTC. This codes for CASSVAGRVSDEQYF.